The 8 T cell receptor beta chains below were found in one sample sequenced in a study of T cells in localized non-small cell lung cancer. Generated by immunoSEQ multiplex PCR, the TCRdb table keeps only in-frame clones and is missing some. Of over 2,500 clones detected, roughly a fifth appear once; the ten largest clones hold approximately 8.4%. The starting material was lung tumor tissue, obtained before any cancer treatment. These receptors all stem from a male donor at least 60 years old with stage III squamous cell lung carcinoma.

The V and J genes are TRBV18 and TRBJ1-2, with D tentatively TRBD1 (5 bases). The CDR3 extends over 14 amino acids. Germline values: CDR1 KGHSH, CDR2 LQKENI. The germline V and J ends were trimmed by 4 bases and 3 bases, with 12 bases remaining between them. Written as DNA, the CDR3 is TGTGCCAGCTCACTTGATAGAGGGGACTATGGCTACACCTTC. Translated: CASSLDRGDYGYTF.

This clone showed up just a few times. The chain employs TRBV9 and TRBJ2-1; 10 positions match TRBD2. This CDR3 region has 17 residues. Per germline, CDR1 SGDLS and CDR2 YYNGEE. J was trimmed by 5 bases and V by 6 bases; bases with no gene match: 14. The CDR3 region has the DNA TGTGCCAGCACCCCCCCCGGGTCTAGCGGGGGCCACAATGAGCAGTTCTTC. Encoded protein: CASTPPGSSGGHNEQFF.

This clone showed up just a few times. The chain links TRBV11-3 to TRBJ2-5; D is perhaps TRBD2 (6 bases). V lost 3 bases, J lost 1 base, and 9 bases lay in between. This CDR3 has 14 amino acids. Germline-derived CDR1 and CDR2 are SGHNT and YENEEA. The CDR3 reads CASSFRGFQETQYF. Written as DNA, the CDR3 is TGTGCCAGCAGCTTCCGGGGGTTCCAAGAGACCCAGTACTTC.

CDR3 amino acids: CASSPRQVNTEAFF. The CDR3 nucleotides are TGCGCCAGCAGCCCCCGACAGGTTAACACTGAAGCTTTCTTT. The V gene is TRBV4-1, the J gene TRBJ1-1; TRBD1 is a possible D gene (6 bases). Germline V gene sequence: CDR1 MGHRA, CDR2 YSYEKL. The CDR3 sequence is 14 residues long. Trimming took 4 bases from V and 2 from J, leaving 11 bases between them.

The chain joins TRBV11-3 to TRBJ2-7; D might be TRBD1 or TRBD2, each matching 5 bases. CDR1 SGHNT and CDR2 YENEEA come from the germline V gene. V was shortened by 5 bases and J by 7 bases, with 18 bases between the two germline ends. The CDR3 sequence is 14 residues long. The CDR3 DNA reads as TGTGCCAGCAGCCCCCCGGGGACCCCTCGTGAGCAGTACTTC. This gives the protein CASSPPGTPREQYF.

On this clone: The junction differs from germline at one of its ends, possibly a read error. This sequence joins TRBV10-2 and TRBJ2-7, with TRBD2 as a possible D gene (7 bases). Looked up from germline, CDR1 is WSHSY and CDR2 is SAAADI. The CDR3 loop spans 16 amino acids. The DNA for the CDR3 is TGCGCCAGCAGTGGTAGGGGGGGGACTGACTCCGACGAGCAGTACTTC. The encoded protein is CASSGRGGTDSDEQYF.

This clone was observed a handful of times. The CDR3 reads CASKPGPYNSPLHF. The DNA for the CDR3 is TGTGCCAGCAAACCGGGGCCCTATAATTCACCCCTCCACTTT. The chain combines TRBV25-1 with TRBJ1-6; D may be TRBD1 (5 bases). The CDR3 runs to 14 residues. Germline loops: CDR1 MGHDK, CDR2 SYGVNS. Deletions cut 7 bases from V and 2 bases from J, with 9 bases between.

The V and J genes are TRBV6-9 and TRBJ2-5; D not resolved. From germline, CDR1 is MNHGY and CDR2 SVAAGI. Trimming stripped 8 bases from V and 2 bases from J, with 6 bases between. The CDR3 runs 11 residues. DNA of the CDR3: TGTGCCAGCCTACGACAAGAGACCCAGTACTTC. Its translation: CASLRQETQYF.